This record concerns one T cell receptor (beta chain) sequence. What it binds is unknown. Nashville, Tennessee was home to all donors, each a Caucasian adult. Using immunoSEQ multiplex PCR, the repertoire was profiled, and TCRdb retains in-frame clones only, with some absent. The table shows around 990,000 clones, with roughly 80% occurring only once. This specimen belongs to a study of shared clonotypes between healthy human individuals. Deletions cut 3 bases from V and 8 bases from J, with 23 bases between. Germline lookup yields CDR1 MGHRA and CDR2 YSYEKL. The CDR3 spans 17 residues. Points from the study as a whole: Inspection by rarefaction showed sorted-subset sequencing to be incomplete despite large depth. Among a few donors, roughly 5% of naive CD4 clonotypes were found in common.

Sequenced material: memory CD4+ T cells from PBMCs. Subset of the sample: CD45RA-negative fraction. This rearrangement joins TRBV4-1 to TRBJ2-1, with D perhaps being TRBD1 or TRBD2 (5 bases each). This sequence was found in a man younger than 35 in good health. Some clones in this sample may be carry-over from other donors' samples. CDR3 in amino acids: CASSQPPGARRGDEQFF. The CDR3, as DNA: TGCGCCAGCAGCCAGCCTCCCGGGGCCCGCCGAGGGGATGAGCAGTTCTTC.